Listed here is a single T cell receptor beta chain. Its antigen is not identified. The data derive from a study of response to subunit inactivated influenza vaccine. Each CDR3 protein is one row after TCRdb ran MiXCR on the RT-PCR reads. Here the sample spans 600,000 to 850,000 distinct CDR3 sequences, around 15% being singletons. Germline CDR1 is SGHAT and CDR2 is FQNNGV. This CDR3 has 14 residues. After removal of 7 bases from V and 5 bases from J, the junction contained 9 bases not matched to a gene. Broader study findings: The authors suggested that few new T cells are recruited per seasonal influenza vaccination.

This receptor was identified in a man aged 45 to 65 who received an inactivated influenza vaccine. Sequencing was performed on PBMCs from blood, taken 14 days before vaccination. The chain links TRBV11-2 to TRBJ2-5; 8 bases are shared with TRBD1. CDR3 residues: CASTSQGARETQYF. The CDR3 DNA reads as TGTGCCAGCACCTCCCAGGGGGCGAGGGAGACCCAGTACTTC.